This T cell receptor beta chain is from a study of cytomegalovirus exposure and HLA in healthy donors. This CDR3 is built from 13 residues. From germline, CDR1 is SGHVS and CDR2 FQNEAQ. V lost 1 base and J lost 1, with 4 bases in between. Both 60 Vbeta primers and 13 Jbeta primers went into the PCR. TCRdb keeps only in-frame clones here, not all; method: immunoSEQ multiplex PCR. In all, the sample yields 75,000 to 95,000 clones. Sequenced input: PBMCs. The clonotype comes from a woman in her sixties in good health and CMV-seronegative. The chain carries TRBV7-8 and TRBJ1-2; D is undetermined. The CDR3 coding sequence is TGTGCCAGCAGCTTAGACAGTAACTATGGCTACACCTTC. It specifies CASSLDSNYGYTF.